This T cell receptor (beta chain) was documented in a study of blood T cell repertoires in COVID-19. The wider study: Acute and convalescent COVID-19 samples came from the United States, Italy and Spain. Nucleic acid was either cDNA or gDNA, and it came from T cells, B-cell-depleted T cells, or PBMCs.

The Seattle patients, enrolled during active infection, were followed longitudinally. Germline V gives CDR1 MNHEY, CDR2 SMNVEV (reference sequence). This CDR3 has 14 residues. V trimming: 6 bases; J trimming: 6 bases; junction bases outside the gene matches: 7. Authors' methods: Nucleated cell number was recorded as an estimate derived from reference gene primer amplification. TCRdb's copy holds only in-frame clones and misses some; the assay was immunoSEQ multiplex PCR. Clonal size and the V and J genes are those of that table, whereas D and trimming came from the DNA. The sample has roughly 280,000 clones; around nine tenths are singletons.

The sample consisted of peripheral blood. The chain couples TRBV27 to TRBJ2-7; TRBD2 matches 11 bases. This clonotype was sampled from a young woman with COVID-19, enrolled during active disease. In DNA, the CDR3 is TGTGCCAGCAGGTTAGCGGGAGGGCCTGGCGAGCAGTACTTC. Protein sequence: CASRLAGGPGEQYF.